There are a few counts of the clone carrying this TCR beta chain. The antigen remains undetermined. This entry is derived from a study of T-cell memory formation after mild COVID-19. Study-wide background: Clusters were largely donor specific.

The CDR3 runs to 13 residues. Germline CDR1 reads ENHRY; CDR2 reads SYGVKD. V lost 2 bases to trimming and J lost 3 bases, with 5 bases between them. TCRdb reprocessed the 5' RACE reads with MiXCR, giving one entry per CDR3 protein. The table includes 100,000 or so distinct CDR3 sequences, approximately 10% detected once. Study-wide findings and caveats: Most CD4+ clones that shrank were in CM and EM, while CD8+ ones turned up in EMRA. That cross-reactive memory joined was suggested by some responding clones appearing in pre-infection memory.

The material sequenced was PBMCs or a T cell subset sorted from them (not recorded which). The chain uses TRBV10-3 and TRBJ2-1; a weak D match, TRBD1 (5 bases). This clonotype originated in a man younger than 35 who had mild COVID-19 (a few samples of this study predate the infection). Cell type and time point are not known. Here the CDR3 reads CAISEDSYNEQFF. The DNA of the CDR3 is TGTGCCATCAGTGAGGACAGCTACAATGAGCAGTTCTTC.